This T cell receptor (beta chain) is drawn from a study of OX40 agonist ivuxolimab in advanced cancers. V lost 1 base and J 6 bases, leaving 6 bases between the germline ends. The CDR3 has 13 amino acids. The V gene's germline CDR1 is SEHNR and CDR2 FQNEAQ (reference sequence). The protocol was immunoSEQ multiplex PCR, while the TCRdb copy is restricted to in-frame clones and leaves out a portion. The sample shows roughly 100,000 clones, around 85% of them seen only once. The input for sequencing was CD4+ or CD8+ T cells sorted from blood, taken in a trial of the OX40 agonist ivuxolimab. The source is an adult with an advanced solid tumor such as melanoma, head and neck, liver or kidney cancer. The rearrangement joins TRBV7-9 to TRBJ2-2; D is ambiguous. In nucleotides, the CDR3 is TGTGCCAGCAGCTTAGGGTCGGCCGGGGAGCTGTTTTTT. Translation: CASSLGSAGELFF.